What follows are 21 T cell receptor beta chains derived from one specimen sequenced in a study of T cells in localized non-small cell lung cancer (dated by TCRdb to the early 2020s). The method was the immunoSEQ multiplex PCR assay. The table was pulled from immuneACCESS by TCRdb, which kept in-frame rearrangements only. Such tables lose some clones; where checked, under half of the loss comes from unresolved V genes, and the rest has no known cause. The sample yields over a thousand clones; about 20% were counted once. The ten top clones hold about 18% of the sample. Source: normal lung tissue next to the tumor, taken before any cancer treatment. The origin of the receptors is a man aged 40-75 years with stage I squamous cell lung carcinoma.

This clone was found a few times. This sequence joins TRBV11-3 and TRBJ1-1; 7 bases align to TRBD1. The CDR3 extends over 14 amino acids. The junction had 6 bases not matched to a gene; V was cut back by 6 bases and J by 2 bases. CDR1 and CDR2 (germline): SGHNT, YENEEA. CDR3 loop: CASSDGQANTEAFF. The CDR3 DNA sequence: TGTGCCAGCAGTGACGGACAGGCAAACACTGAAGCTTTCTTT.

The chain has TRBV11-3 and TRBJ1-6; 7 nucleotides align to TRBD1. Per the germline V gene, CDR1 is SGHNT and CDR2 is YENEEA. V lost 3 bases and J lost 7; bases outside the gene matches: 6. This CDR3 has 15 amino acids. The CDR3: CASSFSTGTNSPLHF. The CDR3 coding sequence is TGTGCCAGCAGCTTCTCGACAGGGACCAATTCACCCCTCCACTTT.

This clone was seen more than once but under ten times. This sequence joins TRBV11-3 and TRBJ1-1; D gene unclear. The CDR3 has 17 amino acids. The V gene lost 5 bases and the J gene lost 0 bases, with 19 bases spanning the gap. The germline V gene has CDR1 SGHNT and CDR2 YENEEA. The DNA of the CDR3 is TGTGCCAGCAGCGTCGGCGTCCCGAAAAGAATGAACACTGAAGCTTTCTTT. Translated: CASSVGVPKRMNTEAFF.

This clone ranks as large. This sequence joins TRBV12-5 and TRBJ1-1, with 10 bases matching TRBD1. The germline V gene has CDR1 LGHNT and CDR2 FRNRAP. Trimming at V came to 1 base and at J to 6 bases, leaving 11 bases not matched to a gene. CDR3 length equals 17 residues. CDR3 sequence: CASGLGGTGARGAEAFF. CDR3 in DNA: TGTGCTAGTGGTTTGGGGGGGACAGGGGCAAGGGGAGCTGAAGCTTTCTTT.

The gene calls are TRBV28 and TRBJ2-5; no clear D. In germline, CDR1 is MDHEN, CDR2 SYDVKM. Trimming shortened V by 5 bases and J by 6 bases, and 13 bases separated the two germline ends. The CDR3 has 13 residues. This CDR3 reads CASSLEVHQTQYF. CDR3 in DNA: TGTGCCAGCAGTCTAGAGGTTCATCAGACCCAGTACTTC.

The genes are TRBV7-4 and TRBJ2-2; no definite D call. Trimming cost V 4 bases and J 6 bases, with 12 bases left between them. The CDR3 contains 14 residues. Germline V gene sequence: CDR1 SGHVT, CDR2 SQSDAQ. The CDR3 region is CASSWTEKAGELFF. CDR3 DNA: TGTGCCAGCAGCTGGACGGAAAAAGCCGGGGAGCTGTTTTTT.

V usage is TRBV11-3 and J usage is TRBJ1-4; no firm D call. Deletions cut 4 bases from V and 0 bases from J, with 12 bases between. Germline V gene data show CDR1 as SGHNT and CDR2 as YENEEA. The CDR3 loop spans 16 amino acids. CDR3 sequence (DNA): TGTGCCAGCAGCTCTGGACGGATTGCAACTAATGAAAAACTGTTTTTT. Its protein product is CASSSGRIATNEKLFF.

This sequence joins TRBV11-3 and TRBJ2-2; possible D gene TRBD1, 6 bases. Trimming left V 8 bases short and J 4 bases short, with 14 bases between. Germline lookup yields CDR1 SGHNT and CDR2 YENEEA. The CDR3 spans 14 residues. CDR3 in DNA: TGTGCCAGCCGAACAGGGTATAGCACCGGGGAGCTGTTTTTT. Amino acid sequence: CASRTGYSTGELFF.

Judged by abundance, this clone is large. This rearrangement joins TRBV11-3 to TRBJ2-3; 9 positions match TRBD2. CDR1 SGHNT and CDR2 YENEEA come from the germline V gene. The CDR3 runs to 14 residues. V shed 1 base, J shed 11 bases, and the junction held 7 bases outside the gene matches. The CDR3: CASSLVGSGGWQYF. CDR3 coding DNA: TGTGCCAGCAGCTTAGTAGGTAGCGGGGGTTGGCAGTATTTT. Full variable domain (remainder filled in from reference TRBV11-3 and TRBJ2-3): EAGVVQSPRYKIIEKKQPVAFWCNPISGHNTLYWYLQNLGQGPELLIRYENEEAVDDSQLPKDRFSAERLKGVDSTLKIQPAELGDSAVYLCASSLVGSGGWQYFGPGTRLTVL.

This clone was counted a few times. The chain is built from TRBV9 and TRBJ1-3; D gene unclear. The germline gives CDR1 SGDLS, CDR2 YYNGEE. V was trimmed by 4 bases and J by 4 bases, leaving 15 bases between them. This CDR3 spans 15 amino acids. The CDR3: CASSLPYPRGNTIYF. CDR3 coding DNA: TGTGCCAGCAGCCTACCTTATCCCAGGGGAAACACCATATATTTT.

This clone showed up just once. The chain couples TRBV5-1 to TRBJ2-3, with 10 positions matching TRBD2. This CDR3 contains 17 residues. J gave up 2 bases and V 2 bases, and 8 bases lay outside the gene matches. In germline, CDR1 is SGHRS, CDR2 YFSETQ. CDR3 DNA: TGCGCCAGCAGCTTTTACCGGACTAGCGGTGACACAGATACGCAGTATTTT. It yields the protein CASSFYRTSGDTDTQYF.

This clone rates as medium-sized (0.01 to 0.1%). The rearrangement links TRBV6-8 to TRBJ1-1, with D tentatively TRBD1 (6 bases). The V end was cut by 2 bases, the J end by 5 bases, with 15 bases between. CDR1 and CDR2 (germline): MNHGY, SAAAGT. This CDR3 region has 15 residues. CDR3: CASSYGPKGGTEAFF. CDR3 coding DNA: TGTGCCAGCAGTTACGGGCCTAAGGGGGGAACTGAAGCTTTCTTT.

This clone was seen more than once but under ten times. The J gene is TRBJ2-3, the V gene TRBV7-5. TRBV7-5 is marked as a pseudogene. This CDR3 has 14 amino acids. DNA for the CDR3: TGTGCCAGCAGCTTATGGGGTAACACAGATACGCAGTATTTT. This sequence encodes CASSLWGNTDTQYF.

This chain connects TRBV30 to TRBJ1-5; possible D gene TRBD1, 6 bases. The ends were cut back, 2 bases at V and 5 bases at J, with 10 bases in the middle. Germline CDR1 and CDR2: GTSNPN and SVGIG (reference sequence). CDR3 length: 13 residues. CDR3 sequence reads: CAWSKGGDQPQHF. CDR3 sequence (DNA): TGTGCCTGGAGTAAAGGGGGGGATCAGCCCCAGCATTTT.

This clone was counted only a few times. V usage is TRBV11-3 and J usage is TRBJ1-3; TRBD1 agrees at 9 bases. This CDR3 comprises 18 residues. The V gene end was trimmed by 6 bases and the J gene end by 0 bases; junction bases not matched to a gene: 12. The V gene's germline CDR1 is SGHNT and CDR2 YENEEA. The CDR3 region has the DNA TGTGCCAGCAGATCCCACGTTCGGGACAGGGCCTCTGGAAACACCATATATTTT. It translates to CASRSHVRDRASGNTIYF.

In this sample, this clone turned up a few times. This rearrangement joins TRBV28 to TRBJ1-1; 10 bases line up with TRBD1. The CDR3 runs to 14 residues. Germline values: CDR1 MDHEN, CDR2 SYDVKM. V shed 5 bases, J shed 5 bases, and the junction held 5 bases outside the gene matches. CDR3 DNA sequence: TGTGCCAGCAGTCAGACAGGGGGCCGGACTGAAGCTTTCTTT. Protein product: CASSQTGGRTEAFF.

This clone was counted a few times. This chain joins TRBV11-3 and TRBJ2-7; possibly TRBD1 for D (6 bases). This CDR3 region has 14 residues. The germline gives CDR1 SGHNT, CDR2 YENEEA. The V gene lost 5 bases and the J gene lost 6 bases, with 17 bases spanning the gap. CDR3 region: CASSRPPGQSEQYF. In DNA form, the CDR3 reads TGTGCCAGCAGCCGACCGCCGGGACAATCCGAGCAGTACTTC.

This rearrangement joins TRBV7-5 to TRBJ2-1; the table assigns TRBD1, which was not confirmed against the DNA. TRBV7-5 is deemed a pseudogene. The CDR3 totals 15 residues. For the CDR3, the DNA is TGTGCCAGCAGCTCGTCGACAGGGGGCTTAAATGAGCAGTTCTTC. Translation gives CASSSSTGGLNEQFF.

This clone is termed large. The rearrangement uses TRBV18 and TRBJ1-1; a weak D match, TRBD1 (5 bases). V was clipped by 0 bases and J by 1 base, with 9 bases between them. Germline V gives CDR1 KGHSH, CDR2 LQKENI. The CDR3 spans 15 residues. CDR3 loop: CASSPPTAQNTEAFF. CDR3 in DNA: TGTGCCAGCTCACCACCGACAGCACAGAACACTGAAGCTTTCTTT.

The gene calls are TRBV28 and TRBJ1-2; no reliable D call. Trimming removed 8 bases at V and 4 bases at J, with 17 bases between. CDR3 length: 14 residues. Germline V gene lookup returns CDR1 MDHEN and CDR2 SYDVKM. CDR3: CASRQQQIGYGYTF. The DNA of the CDR3 is TGTGCCAGCCGGCAACAGCAGATCGGCTATGGCTACACCTTC.

The chain employs TRBV11-3 and TRBJ1-2, with 11 bases that match TRBD1. The germline gives CDR1 SGHNT, CDR2 YENEEA. The V and J ends lost 0 bases and 5 bases, in that order; junction bases with no gene match: 2. There are 15 residues in the CDR3. The CDR3 here is CASSLEDRGQYGYTF. The CDR3 DNA reads as TGTGCCAGCAGCTTAGAGGACAGGGGGCAATATGGCTACACCTTC.